This TCR beta chain derives from a study of shared clonotypes between healthy human individuals. Germline CDR1 SGHTA, CDR2 FQGTGA. This CDR3 has 14 residues. For this clone: Germline is not matched at one junction end, which may reflect a read error.

A CD45RA+ naive subset and a CD45RA-negative memory subset were split from CD4+ cells. TCRdb's copy holds only in-frame clones and misses some; the assay was immunoSEQ multiplex PCR. The top ten clones hold approximately 0.4% of a sample with a few million clones, approximately 95% of them seen once. The specimen sequenced was naive CD4+ T cells from PBMCs. Subset defined: CD45RA+ positively selected. V is TRBV7-3 and J is TRBJ2-7; weak D call: TRBD1 (5 bases). The TCR sequence derives from a man between 18 and 29 years old in good health. Some clones in this sample may be carry-over from other donors' samples. The CDR3 bases are TGTGCCAGCAGCTTAAGGGGCAACTCCCACGAGCAGTACTTC. Residues: CASSLRGNSHEQYF.